This TCR beta chain was profiled in a study of cytomegalovirus exposure and HLA in healthy donors. Whole-study results and caveats: Subsequent analysis showed first-cohort TCR clusters tending to co-occur in around 110 validation repertoires.

The donors were members of the validation cohort comprising some 120 subjects, separate from the approximately 670-subject first cohort. Note on this clone: Its target is unknown.

The method was immunoSEQ multiplex PCR; TCRdb's version includes in-frame clones alone and lacks a portion of them. The sample includes roughly 220,000 clones, approximately 80% of them seen just once. The germline CDR1 and CDR2 sequences are MDHEN and SYDVKM. This CDR3 comprises 15 residues. The ends were cut back, 5 bases at V and 1 base at J, with 14 bases in the middle. The chain links TRBV28 to TRBJ1-1, with D possibly matching TRBD1 (5 bases). Sequencing was performed on PBMCs. The sequence came from a woman aged 30 to 39 in good health and CMV-seropositive. CDR3 in DNA: TGTGCCAGCAGTCTCGCGACAGCCTCGAACACTGAAGCTTTCTTT. Its translation is CASSLATASNTEAFF. The whole variable domain, filled in from reference TRBV28 and TRBJ1-1, reads DVKVTQSSRYLVKRTGEKVFLECVQDMDHENMFWYRQDPGLGLRLIYFSYDVKMKEKGDIPEGYSVSREKKERFSLILESASTNQTSMYLCASSLATASNTEAFFGQGTRLTVV.